Below are 30 T cell receptor beta chains sequenced from a single sample in a study of blood T cell repertoires in COVID-19. The assay was immunoSEQ multiplex PCR, and TCRdb's table has in-frame clones only and misses some. This table holds under 170,000 clones, just over 85% found once. Material for sequencing was peripheral blood. The receptors were gathered from a man aged 65-85 years with acute or convalescent COVID-19.

DNA of the CDR3: TGTGCCTGGAGTGTAAACGAGAACGAGCAGTACTTC. It codes for CAWSVNENEQYF. The chain links TRBV30 to TRBJ2-7; D not resolved. The CDR3 runs 12 residues. Trimming pared 0 bases from V and 5 bases from J, leaving 8 bases between. CDR1 and CDR2 (germline): GTSNPN, SVGIG (reference sequence). Looking up the rest from reference TRBV30 and TRBJ2-7 gives the full variable domain: SQTIHQWPATLVQPVGSPLSLECTVEGTSNPNLYWYRQAAGRGLQLLFYSVGIGQISSEVPQNLSASRPQDRQFILSSKKLLLSDSGFYLCAWSVNENEQYFGPGTRLTVT.

V and J are TRBV9 and TRBJ2-2, with 10 bases matching TRBD1. Trimming took 0 bases from V and 7 from J; bases not matched to a gene: 9. Per germline, CDR1 SGDLS and CDR2 YYNGEE. This CDR3 is 17 amino acids long. CDR3 DNA: TGTGCCAGCAGCGTAGGAGAGGACAGGGGGGTTTACGGGGAGCTGTTTTTT. Translating it yields CASSVGEDRGVYGELFF.

The chain has TRBV28 and TRBJ1-4, with D tentatively TRBD1 (5 bases). Per germline, CDR1 MDHEN and CDR2 SYDVKM. The germline V and J ends were trimmed by 5 bases and 7 bases, with 11 bases remaining between them. The CDR3 sequence is 13 residues long. The CDR3 here is CASSRGGVEKLFF. The DNA of the CDR3 is TGTGCCAGCAGTAGGGGAGGGGTTGAAAAACTGTTTTTT. Variable domain in full (rest from reference TRBV28 and TRBJ1-4): DVKVTQSSRYLVKRTGEKVFLECVQDMDHENMFWYRQDPGLGLRLIYFSYDVKMKEKGDIPEGYSVSREKKERFSLILESASTNQTSMYLCASSRGGVEKLFFGSGTQLSVL.

The J gene is TRBJ2-7, the V gene TRBV10-3; perhaps TRBD1 as D (5 bases). Germline V CDR1 and CDR2: ENHRY, SYGVKD. V dropped 1 base and J dropped 6 bases, with 16 bases sitting between them. This CDR3 contains 15 residues. The CDR3 region has the DNA TGTGCCATCAGTGAGTACACAGGATTTGTGGGCGAGCAGTACTTC. Its translation is CAISEYTGFVGEQYF.

The V gene is TRBV28, the J gene TRBJ2-7; 9 bases are shared with TRBD2. The germline CDR1 and CDR2 sequences are MDHEN and SYDVKM. There are 17 residues in the CDR3. V gave up 2 bases and J gave up 3 bases; unmatched junction bases: 11. The CDR3 nucleotides read TGTGCCAGCAGTTTACGCCCCGGGCTAGCGGGGTTCTACGAGCAGTACTTC. Translation: CASSLRPGLAGFYEQYF.

V usage is TRBV19 and J usage is TRBJ2-7; 7 bases match TRBD2. Germline lookup yields CDR1 LNHDA and CDR2 SQIVND (reference sequence). CDR3 size: 14 residues. V shed 8 bases, J shed 0 bases, and the junction held 7 bases outside the gene matches. For the CDR3, the DNA is TGTGCCAGTGGATGGGGAGGGAACTCCTACGAGCAGTACTTC. Residues: CASGWGGNSYEQYF.

This chain uses TRBV7-2 with TRBJ1-2, with 7 bases matching TRBD1. Germline values: CDR1 SGHTA, CDR2 FQGNSA. V lost 5 bases and J lost 8; bases outside the gene matches: 8. The CDR3 has 13 amino acids. This CDR3 reads CASSPDRARGYTF. As DNA, the CDR3 is TGTGCCAGCAGCCCCGACAGGGCTAGGGGCTACACCTTC.

This chain uses TRBV7-8 with TRBJ1-1; D unclear. Between the trimmed V and J ends, which lost 3 bases and 4 bases, there was a span of 6 bases. The CDR3 is made up of 12 amino acids. Germline CDR1 and CDR2: SGHVS and FQNEAQ. CDR3 loop: CASSFGVTEAFF. The CDR3 DNA reads as TGTGCCAGCAGCTTCGGAGTCACTGAAGCTTTCTTT. Drawing the rest from reference TRBV7-8 and TRBJ1-1, the complete variable domain is GAGVSQSPRYKVAKRGQDVALRCDPISGHVSLFWYQQALGQGPEFLTYFQNEAQLDKSGLPSDRFFAERPEGSVSTLKIQRTQQEDSAVYLCASSFGVTEAFFGQGTRLTVV.

The chain carries TRBV5-6 and TRBJ1-2; D remains unclear. Germline values: CDR1 SGHDT, CDR2 YYEEEE. The CDR3 is 13 amino acids. V lost 0 bases and J 7 bases, leaving 10 bases between the germline ends. The CDR3 loop is CASSLDEGAGYTF. The CDR3 DNA is TGTGCCAGCAGCTTGGATGAGGGAGCTGGCTACACCTTC.

The CDR3 nucleotides are TGCGCCAGCAGCTTGCCGCAGGACTACGAGCAGTACTTC. Its translation is CASSLPQDYEQYF. The chain carries TRBV5-1 and TRBJ2-7; D gene uncertain. In germline, CDR1 is SGHRS, CDR2 YFSETQ. Trimming shortened V by 1 base and J by 3 bases, and 8 bases separated the two germline ends. This CDR3 has 13 residues.

The chain has TRBV5-4 and TRBJ2-7, with 12 bases fitting TRBD2. This CDR3 has 16 residues. V lost 4 bases, J lost 3 bases, and 8 bases stayed unmatched. Per germline, CDR1 SGHNT and CDR2 YYREEE (reference sequence). Here the CDR3 DNA reads TGTGCCAGCAGCCGGACTAGCGGGACTCGGCTCTACGAGCAGTACTTC. This codes for CASSRTSGTRLYEQYF.

This clone was picked up a small number of times. The V call is TRBV5-1, the J call TRBJ2-1; D might be TRBD2 (5 bases). This CDR3 is 16 amino acids long. Germline assignment: CDR1 SGHRS and CDR2 YFSETQ. The ends were cut back, 0 bases at V and 4 bases at J, with 14 bases in the middle. In DNA, the CDR3 is TGCGCCAGCAGCTTGGAATTTGGGAGTAGGTACAATGAGCAGTTCTTC. Amino acid sequence: CASSLEFGSRYNEQFF.

This chain links TRBV25-1 with TRBJ1-6; 7 positions agree with TRBD1. Germline CDR1 is MGHDK and CDR2 is SYGVNS. The CDR3 runs to 15 residues. J lost 9 bases, V lost 4 bases, and 9 bases had no gene match. CDR3: CASSGTGDGGSPLHF. In nucleotides, the CDR3 is TGTGCCAGCAGTGGAACAGGGGACGGGGGTTCACCCCTCCACTTT.

The V gene is TRBV28, the J gene TRBJ1-6; D possibly corresponds to TRBD1 (5 bases). The CDR3 has 16 amino acids. From germline, CDR1 is MDHEN and CDR2 SYDVKM. V lost 6 bases, J lost 8 bases, and 20 bases lay in between. The CDR3 DNA sequence: TGTGCCAGCAGCCCCCCCGGGGGGGTATTCGATTCACCCCTCCACTTT. It translates to CASSPPGGVFDSPLHF.

V is TRBV27 and J is TRBJ2-3; no firm D call. Trimming pared 3 bases from V and 6 bases from J, leaving 4 bases between. The CDR3 consists of 11 residues. Per the germline V gene, CDR1 is MNHEY and CDR2 is SMNVEV (reference sequence). CDR3 sequence reads: CASSFLDTQYF. The DNA for the CDR3 is TGTGCCAGCAGTTTCTTGGATACGCAGTATTTT.

This clone showed up just once. The V gene is TRBV28, the J gene TRBJ1-2, with D tentatively TRBD1 (5 bases). CDR3 size: 11 residues. In germline, CDR1 is MDHEN, CDR2 SYDVKM. V was trimmed by 2 bases and J by 7 bases, leaving 5 bases between them. CDR3 amino acids: CASSLRGGYTF. CDR3 DNA sequence: TGTGCCAGCAGTTTAAGGGGTGGCTACACCTTC.

Here the CDR3 reads CATSKGNGYTF. The CDR3 DNA reads TGTGCCACCAGCAAGGGGAACGGCTACACCTTC. The chain carries TRBV24-1 and TRBJ1-2; D may be TRBD1 (5 bases). This CDR3 contains 11 residues. The V end was cut by 7 bases, the J end by 8 bases, with 10 bases between. CDR1 and CDR2 (germline): KGHDR, SFDVKD.

This chain uses TRBV29-1 with TRBJ2-7; TRBD1 matches 10 bases. Trimming at V came to 2 bases and at J to 5 bases, leaving 3 bases not matched to a gene. Germline V lookup: CDR1 SQVTM, CDR2 ANQGSEA. This CDR3 is 13 amino acids long. The CDR3 spells CSVESTGGDEQYF. The CDR3 DNA reads as TGCAGCGTTGAATCGACAGGGGGCGACGAGCAGTACTTC.

The CDR3 protein is CASSQEQGILSGELFF. Here the CDR3 DNA reads TGTGCCAGCAGCCAAGAACAGGGGATATTATCGGGGGAGCTGTTTTTT. V usage is TRBV3-1 (or the pseudogene TRBV3-2) and J usage is TRBJ2-2, with 7 bases identical to TRBD1. In germline, CDR1 is LGHDT, CDR2 YNNKEL (reference sequence). With 0 bases clipped from V and 8 bases from J, the junction kept 9 bases outside the gene matches. This CDR3 has 16 residues.

V gene TRBV27 combines with J gene TRBJ2-2; 7 positions match TRBD1. CDR1 MNHEY and CDR2 SMNVEV come from the germline V gene (reference sequence). The V gene end was trimmed by 7 bases and the J gene end by 4 bases; junction bases not matched to a gene: 9. CDR3 length: 15 residues. The CDR3 sequence is CASKGAIGPTGELFF. CDR3 nucleotides: TGTGCCAGCAAGGGGGCTATAGGGCCCACCGGGGAGCTGTTTTTT.

The chain carries TRBV7-3 and TRBJ2-1; TRBD2 aligns across 10 bases. Per germline, CDR1 SGHTA and CDR2 FQGTGA. Germline trimming cut 4 bases from V and 6 bases from J; bases unmatched to any gene: 6. The CDR3 totals 15 residues. The CDR3: CASSSSRLAGNEQFF. The CDR3 nucleotides read TGTGCCAGCAGCTCGTCAAGACTAGCGGGCAATGAGCAGTTCTTC.

This chain uses TRBV11-2 with TRBJ2-1, with 12 positions matching TRBD2. This CDR3 has 16 amino acids. V gave up 5 bases and J gave up 6 bases; unmatched junction bases: 8. Germline V gene sequence: CDR1 SGHAT, CDR2 FQNNGV. The chain's CDR3 is CASSPRLAGDINEQFF. The CDR3 DNA follows: TGTGCCAGCAGCCCTCGACTAGCGGGAGATATCAATGAGCAGTTCTTC.

The chain employs TRBV3-1 (or the pseudogene TRBV3-2) and TRBJ1-6, with TRBD1 identical over 7 bases. Germline values: CDR1 LGHDT, CDR2 YNNKEL (reference sequence). This CDR3 is 17 amino acids long. Trimming took 2 bases from V and 7 from J; bases not matched to a gene: 11. The CDR3 region has the DNA TGTGCCAGCAGCCAATCCCGGCGGGACAGCAAGAATTCACCCCTCCACTTT. Protein product: CASSQSRRDSKNSPLHF.

This rearrangement joins TRBV3-1 (or the pseudogene TRBV3-2) to TRBJ2-7, with 16 bases fitting TRBD2. The germline gives CDR1 LGHDT, CDR2 YNNKEL (reference sequence). V gave up 1 base and J gave up 7 bases; unmatched junction bases: 1. There are 15 residues in the CDR3. The CDR3 loop is CASSQAGLAGGEQYF. CDR3 in DNA: TGTGCCAGCAGCCAAGCGGGACTAGCGGGAGGGGAGCAGTACTTC.

The V and J genes are TRBV4-3 and TRBJ1-1; perhaps TRBD1 as D (6 bases). This CDR3 region has 13 residues. V gave up 4 bases and J gave up 7 bases, with 13 bases separating them. Germline V CDR1 and CDR2: LGHNA, YSLEER. CDR3 protein: CASSRGTSGEAFF. Written as DNA, the CDR3 is TGCGCCAGCAGCCGAGGGACAAGCGGTGAAGCTTTCTTT.

The genes are TRBV19 and TRBJ2-7, with D perhaps TRBD2 (6 bases). Germline V CDR1 and CDR2: LNHDA, SQIVND (reference sequence). This CDR3 region has 17 residues. The ends were cut back, 5 bases at V and 3 bases at J, with 23 bases in the middle. The CDR3 DNA is TGTGCCAGTAGTCCCTTCCCGGGAAAAGCGGGCCACTACGAGCAGTACTTC. Translating gives CASSPFPGKAGHYEQYF.

CDR3 sequence: CASRHRDSTQEKLFF. CDR3 sequence (DNA): TGTGCCAGCAGGCACAGGGACAGCACCCAAGAAAAACTGTTTTTT. The chain uses TRBV11-2 and TRBJ1-4, with 7 nucleotides matching TRBD1. The CDR3 totals 15 residues. Germline loops: CDR1 SGHAT, CDR2 FQNNGV. The V and J ends lost 6 bases and 8 bases, in that order; junction bases with no gene match: 12.

The genes are TRBV19 and TRBJ1-1; the D gene is possibly TRBD1 (6 bases). The CDR3 totals 14 residues. CDR1 and CDR2 from the germline V gene are LNHDA and SQIVND (reference sequence). V was clipped by 6 bases and J by 2 bases, with 13 bases between them. For the CDR3, the DNA is TGTGCCAGTAGCACCGGACAGACAAACACTGAAGCTTTCTTT. This translates into CASSTGQTNTEAFF.

The chain uses TRBV7-2 and TRBJ1-1; 12 positions agree with TRBD1. This CDR3 region has 14 residues. With V trimmed by 6 bases and J by 5 bases, 4 bases remained unmatched. Germline lookup yields CDR1 SGHTA and CDR2 FQGNSA. CDR3 DNA sequence: TGTGCCAGCAGTTGGGACAGGGGGCGGACTGAAGCTTTCTTT. It encodes CASSWDRGRTEAFF.

This clone was observed a single time. V gene TRBV9 combines with J gene TRBJ2-7; TRBD2 matches 9 bases. CDR3 length: 16 amino acids. CDR1 and CDR2 (germline): SGDLS, YYNGEE. J lost 1 base, V lost 3 bases, and 8 bases had no gene match. The CDR3: CASSAMTSGKSYEQYF. In nucleotides, the CDR3 is TGTGCCAGCAGCGCCATGACTAGCGGAAAGTCCTACGAGCAGTACTTC.